This T cell receptor beta chain stems from a study of T cells after posttransplantation cyclophosphamide. Busulfan-fludarabine conditioning, marrow transplant, and cyclophosphamide on days +3 and +4 were administered. Using immunoSEQ multiplex PCR, the repertoire was profiled, and TCRdb retains in-frame clones only, with some absent. The sample carries approximately 2,500 clones, 55% to 70% recorded once. Germline values: CDR1 MRHNA, CDR2 SNTAGT. The CDR3 has 14 residues. The chain combines TRBV6-4 with TRBJ2-5; 9 positions agree with TRBD2. The closer fit of TRBJ2-7 to the DNA end suggests the J call may be wrong. This sequence was found in a female patient in her fifties who received an allogeneic stem cell transplant from a related donor, was CMV-positive, and had no GVHD. T cells may partly derive from the graft donor. The sequenced sample was PBMCs, obtained 30 days after allogeneic stem cell transplant with posttransplant cyclophosphamide. DNA for the CDR3: TGTGCCAGCAGCCCCAGTAGCGGGAGTCGCGAGCAGTACTTC. The encoded protein is CASSPSSGSREQYF.